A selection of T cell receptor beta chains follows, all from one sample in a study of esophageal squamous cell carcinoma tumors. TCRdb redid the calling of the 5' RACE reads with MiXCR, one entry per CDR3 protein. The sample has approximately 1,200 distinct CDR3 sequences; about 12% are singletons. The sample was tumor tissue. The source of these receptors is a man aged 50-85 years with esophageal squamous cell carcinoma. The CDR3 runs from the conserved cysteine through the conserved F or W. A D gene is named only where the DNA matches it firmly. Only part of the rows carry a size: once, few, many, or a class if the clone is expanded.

DNA: TGTGCCAGCAGCCCACGGCAGGGGAGTTTTGAGACCCAGTACTTC
CDR3: CASSPRQGSFETQYF
D: NA
J: TRBJ2-5
size: medium-sized
V: TRBV7-3

DNA: TGTGCCACCAGCTCATTCAAGGACAGGACTTCGCTACCGAACACCGGGGAGCTGTTTTTT
CDR3: CATSSFKDRTSLPNTGELFF
D: TRBD1
J: TRBJ2-2
size: large
V: TRBV24-1

DNA: TGCGCCAGCAGCTTGGTCGCCTATAAGGGGGTTGAGCAGTTCTTC
CDR3: CASSLVAYKGVEQFF
D: NA
J: TRBJ2-1
size: few
V: TRBV5-1

DNA: TGTGCCAGCAGCCCCCAGGGCTTGAACACTGAAGCTTTCTTT
CDR3: CASSPQGLNTEAFF
D: NA
J: TRBJ1-1
size: medium-sized
V: TRBV7-3

DNA: TGTGCCAGCAGCGCCGCGGAGGGTGCGAGAGGAGATACGCAGTATTTT
CDR3: CASSAAEGARGDTQYF
D: NA
J: TRBJ2-3
size: medium-sized
V: TRBV12-3/TRBV12-4

DNA: TGTGCCAGTAGCCCAGACGGGATCGGTGGGGGAGCACGCAATGAGCAGTTCTTC
CDR3: CASSPDGIGGGARNEQFF
D: NA
J: TRBJ2-1
size: medium-sized
V: TRBV19

DNA: TGTGCCAGCAGCTTAGTGGCGGGCGGGAGGAGGAGCGGGGAGCTGTTTTTT
CDR3: CASSLVAGGRRSGELFF
D: TRBD2
J: TRBJ2-2
size: large
V: TRBV7-8

DNA: TGTGCCAGCAGCCAAGAGGGCGGGCCGGGACAGTTAAACATTCAGTACTTC
CDR3: CASSQEGGPGQLNIQYF
D: TRBD1
J: TRBJ2-4
size: medium-sized
V: TRBV4-2

DNA: TGTGCCAGCAGTCGATCGGACAGCGCTGGAAACACCATATATTTT
CDR3: CASSRSDSAGNTIYF
D: NA
J: TRBJ1-3
size: medium-sized
V: TRBV27

DNA: TGTGCCAGCAGTCCCCGGGACATGGGCTTCGGGGAGCTGTTTTTT
CDR3: CASSPRDMGFGELFF
D: NA
J: TRBJ2-2
size: NA
V: TRBV2

DNA: TGCAGCGTTGAAGACAGGGGGGGCACCGGGGAGCTGTTTTTT
CDR3: CSVEDRGGTGELFF
D: NA
J: TRBJ2-2
size: NA
V: TRBV29-1

DNA: TGTGCCAGCAGTGCCTCCCTAGCGGGAGCCCGCCATGAGCAGTTCTTC
CDR3: CASSASLAGARHEQFF
D: TRBD2
J: TRBJ2-1
size: medium-sized
V: TRBV6-2/TRBV6-3

DNA: TGTGCCAGCTCACCGCCAAGCGGGACTTACTTCAATGAGCAGTTCTTC
CDR3: CASSPPSGTYFNEQFF
D: TRBD2
J: TRBJ2-1
size: medium-sized
V: TRBV18

DNA: TGTGCCAGCAGCAAGAGACAGGATCGCTACAATGAGCAGTTCTTC
CDR3: CASSKRQDRYNEQFF
D: NA
J: TRBJ2-1
size: medium-sized
V: TRBV6-4

DNA: TGTGCCAGCAGCGCTACCTCCGGACTCTCCCACGAGCAGTACTTC
CDR3: CASSATSGLSHEQYF
D: NA
J: TRBJ2-7
size: large
V: TRBV6-1

DNA: TGTGCCAGTACCCCGACAGGTTCTTATAATTCACCCCTCCACTTT
CDR3: CASTPTGSYNSPLHF
D: NA
J: TRBJ1-6
size: medium-sized
V: TRBV19

DNA: TGTGCCAGCAGTTGGTGGGGACCCCTGTCCGGGGAGCTGTTTTTT
CDR3: CASSWWGPLSGELFF
D: NA
J: TRBJ2-2
size: medium-sized
V: TRBV12-3/TRBV12-4

DNA: TGTGCCGGGGGGCTAGGCGGGAGTTTTGATGAGCAGTTCTTC
CDR3: CAGGLGGSFDEQFF
D: NA
J: TRBJ2-1
size: large
V: TRBV2

DNA: TGTGCCAGTTGGACCCACCGGGGGTACTACTTC
CDR3: CASWTHRGYYF
D: NA
J: TRBJ2-7
size: few
V: TRBV5-5

DNA: TGCGCCAGCAGCTACGGAAGAGGGACAGGGGGCCGGGGCACAGATACGCAGTATTTT
CDR3: CASSYGRGTGGRGTDTQYF
D: TRBD1
J: TRBJ2-3
size: NA
V: TRBV5-1

DNA: TGCAGCGCCCAGACAGGACTGAACACTGAAGCTTTCTTT
CDR3: CSAQTGLNTEAFF
D: NA
J: TRBJ1-1
size: large
V: TRBV29-1

DNA: TGCAGCGTTGACCGCTATTCGGGACAGCTTAACAATGAGCAGTTCTTC
CDR3: CSVDRYSGQLNNEQFF
D: TRBD1
J: TRBJ2-1
size: medium-sized
V: TRBV29-1

DNA: TGTGCCAGCAGTTTCGCGTCCCCCCGATCGGCAGATACGCAGTATTTT
CDR3: CASSFASPRSADTQYF
D: NA
J: TRBJ2-3
size: medium-sized
V: TRBV28

DNA: TGTGCCGGAGGAACTAGCGGGAGGGCCTACAATGAGCAGTTCTTC
CDR3: CAGGTSGRAYNEQFF
D: TRBD2
J: TRBJ2-1
size: medium-sized
V: TRBV6-2/TRBV6-3

DNA: TGTGCCAGCAGTTTTGGGACAGGACTACAGCCCCAGCATTTT
CDR3: CASSFGTGLQPQHF
D: TRBD1
J: TRBJ1-5
size: few
V: TRBV12-3/TRBV12-4

DNA: TGTGCCAGCAGCCGACTGACCCAATTAAGTGAGCAGTTCTTC
CDR3: CASSRLTQLSEQFF
D: NA
J: TRBJ2-1
size: NA
V: TRBV11-3

DNA: TGTGCCAGCAGTTACCCGACTAGCCGGATCTACGAGCAGTACTTC
CDR3: CASSYPTSRIYEQYF
D: TRBD2
J: TRBJ2-7
size: medium-sized
V: TRBV6-2/TRBV6-3

DNA: TGCAGTGCTAGCAATCCGGGACTAGCGCTTTTCCAAACGGAGACCCAGTACTTC
CDR3: CSASNPGLALFQTETQYF
D: TRBD2
J: TRBJ2-5
size: medium-sized
V: TRBV20-1

DNA: TGCAGCGTTGAGGGGGGGGGAGGAGTTACAGATACGCAGTATTTT
CDR3: CSVEGGGGVTDTQYF
D: TRBD2
J: TRBJ2-3
size: few
V: TRBV29-1

DNA: TGTGCCACCCCTCCACACAGGGAGGGTTGGCAGCCCCAGCATTTT
CDR3: CATPPHREGWQPQHF
D: NA
J: TRBJ1-5
size: medium-sized
V: TRBV24-1

DNA: TGTGCCAGCAGCCAGGGTCCTACCTACGAGCAGTACTTC
CDR3: CASSQGPTYEQYF
D: NA
J: TRBJ2-7
size: large
V: TRBV6-5

DNA: TGTGCCAGCAGTTTCCCACCCTACGTCGCCTACACCTTC
CDR3: CASSFPPYVAYTF
D: NA
J: TRBJ1-2
size: NA
V: TRBV28

DNA: TGCAGTGCGAAGGACGCTGGCGGTTCTGACGAGCAGTACTTC
CDR3: CSAKDAGGSDEQYF
D: NA
J: TRBJ2-7
size: large
V: TRBV20-1

DNA: TGTGCCAGCAGTCGCAGGGGGATAGCAAATAATCAGCCCCAGCATTTT
CDR3: CASSRRGIANNQPQHF
D: TRBD1
J: TRBJ1-5
size: few
V: TRBV6-6

DNA: TGCAGTGCTAGCGGGACGTACAATGAGCAGTTCTTC
CDR3: CSASGTYNEQFF
D: NA
J: TRBJ2-1
size: NA
V: TRBV20-1

DNA: TGTGCCAGCAGCCTAACTGTGGGGGGATCCTACGAGCAGTACTTC
CDR3: CASSLTVGGSYEQYF
D: NA
J: TRBJ2-7
size: medium-sized
V: TRBV7-2

DNA: TGCAGCGTAGGACAGGGGAATGTGGCAGATACGCAGTATTTT
CDR3: CSVGQGNVADTQYF
D: TRBD1
J: TRBJ2-3
size: large
V: TRBV29-1

DNA: TGTGCCAGCAGCGAACAGGGACTCAACACTGAAGCTTTCTTT
CDR3: CASSEQGLNTEAFF
D: NA
J: TRBJ1-1
size: large
V: TRBV7-3